This TCR beta chain is drawn from a study of shared clonotypes between healthy human individuals. Using immunoSEQ multiplex PCR, the repertoire was profiled, and TCRdb retains in-frame clones only, with some absent. This table has 2 million to 2.5 million clones, around 95% appearing once. As for this clone: Its cognate antigen is unknown.

Germline V lookup: CDR1 SGHRS, CDR2 YFSETQ. The CDR3 extends over 16 amino acids. Losses at the gene ends were 4 bases for V and 2 bases for J; bases not matched to a gene: 12. Findings and limits, study-wide: Inspection by rarefaction showed sorted-subset sequencing to be incomplete despite large depth. Several donors held about 4.6% of naive CD4 clonotypes in common.

This TCR came from a man aged 18-30 years in good health. The chain uses TRBV5-1 and TRBJ2-7; 7 positions match TRBD1. The sample comprised naive CD4+ T cells sorted from blood. Stated subset: CD45RA+ positively selected. The CDR3 DNA is TGCGCCAGCAGCGGACGTAGACAGGGTCAAACCTACGAGCAGTACTTC. Translating it yields CASSGRRQGQTYEQYF. Drawing the rest from reference TRBV5-1 and TRBJ2-7, the complete variable domain is KAGVTQTPRYLIKTRGQQVTLSCSPISGHRSVSWYQQTPGQGLQFLFEYFSETQRNKGNFPGRFSGRQFSNSRSEMNVSTLELGDSALYLCASSGRRQGQTYEQYFGPGTRLTVT.